What follows describes a single T cell receptor beta chain. These data belong to a study of blood T cell repertoires in COVID-19. The wider study: Samples of COVID-19 (acute and convalescent) were obtained from the United States, Italy and Spain. PBMCs, B-cell-depleted T cells, or T cells were the source of the cDNA or gDNA that made up the material.

In the authors' methods: Amplification from reference gene primers served as the basis for estimated nucleated cell counts. Using immunoSEQ multiplex PCR, the repertoire was profiled, and TCRdb retains in-frame clones only, with some absent. V, J and clone size derive from that table, while D and trimming were established from the DNA sequence. The sample carries some 300,000 clones, roughly 91% recorded once. Sample: PBMCs or T cells enriched from blood (not recorded which). The receptor was isolated from a woman aged 55-70 years in a cohort exposed to, infected with or recovered from COVID-19 (not recorded which).

This CDR3 reads CASSLSGTGGNYGYTF. The CDR3 nucleotides are TGTGCCAGCAGCTTATCGGGGACAGGGGGGAACTATGGCTACACCTTC. V gene TRBV7-6 combines with J gene TRBJ1-2, with 11 bases lining up with TRBD1. The junction had 4 bases not matched to a gene; V was cut back by 2 bases and J by 2 bases. Germline V gene data show CDR1 as SGHVS and CDR2 as FNYEAQ. The CDR3 length is 16 residues.